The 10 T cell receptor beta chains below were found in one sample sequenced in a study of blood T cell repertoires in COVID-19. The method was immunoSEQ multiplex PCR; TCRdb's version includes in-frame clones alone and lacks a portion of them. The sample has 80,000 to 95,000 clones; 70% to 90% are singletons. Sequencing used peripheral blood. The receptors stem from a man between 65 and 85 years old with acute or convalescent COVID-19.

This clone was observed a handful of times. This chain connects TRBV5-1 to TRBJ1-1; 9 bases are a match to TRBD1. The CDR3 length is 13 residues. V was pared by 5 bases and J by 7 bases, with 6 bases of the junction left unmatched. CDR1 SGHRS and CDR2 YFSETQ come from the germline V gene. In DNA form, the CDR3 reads TGCGCCAGCAGGGAGGGGACAGGGAGTGAAGCTTTCTTT. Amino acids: CASREGTGSEAFF.

The CDR3 DNA sequence: TGTGCCTGGAAAGGACGGGGGGGGAAACTGTTTTTT. Its translation is CAWKGRGGKLFF. The V call is TRBV30, the J call TRBJ1-4; D might be TRBD1 (5 bases). The CDR3 is made up of 12 amino acids. V lost 4 bases and J lost 11, with 14 bases in between. The germline V gene has CDR1 GTSNPN and CDR2 SVGIG (reference sequence). The entire variable domain, with the rest obtained from reference TRBV30 and TRBJ1-4, is as follows: SQTIHQWPATLVQPVGSPLSLECTVEGTSNPNLYWYRQAAGRGLQLLFYSVGIGQISSEVPQNLSASRPQDRQFILSSKKLLLSDSGFYLCAWKGRGGKLFFGSGTQLSVL.

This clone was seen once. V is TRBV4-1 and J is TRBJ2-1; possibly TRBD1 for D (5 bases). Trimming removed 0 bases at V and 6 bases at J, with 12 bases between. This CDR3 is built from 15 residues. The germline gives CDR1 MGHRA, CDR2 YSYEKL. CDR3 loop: CASSQDPGIGNEQFF. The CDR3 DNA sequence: TGCGCCAGCAGCCAAGACCCAGGGATTGGCAATGAGCAGTTCTTC.

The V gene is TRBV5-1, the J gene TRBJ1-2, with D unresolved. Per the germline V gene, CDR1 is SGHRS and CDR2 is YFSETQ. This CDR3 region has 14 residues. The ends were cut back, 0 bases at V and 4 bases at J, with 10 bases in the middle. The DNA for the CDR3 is TGCGCCAGCAGCTTGGACACGGGGAGCTATGGCTACACCTTC. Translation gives CASSLDTGSYGYTF. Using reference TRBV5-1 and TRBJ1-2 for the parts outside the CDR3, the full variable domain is KAGVTQTPRYLIKTRGQQVTLSCSPISGHRSVSWYQQTPGQGLQFLFEYFSETQRNKGNFPGRFSGRQFSNSRSEMNVSTLELGDSALYLCASSLDTGSYGYTFGSGTRLTVV.

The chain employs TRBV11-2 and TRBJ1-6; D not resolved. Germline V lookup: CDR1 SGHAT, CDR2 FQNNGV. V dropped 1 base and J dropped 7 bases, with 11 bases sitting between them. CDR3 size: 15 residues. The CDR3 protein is CASSLVVSRNSPLHF. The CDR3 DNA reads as TGTGCCAGCAGCTTAGTGGTGTCTCGGAATTCACCCCTCCACTTT.

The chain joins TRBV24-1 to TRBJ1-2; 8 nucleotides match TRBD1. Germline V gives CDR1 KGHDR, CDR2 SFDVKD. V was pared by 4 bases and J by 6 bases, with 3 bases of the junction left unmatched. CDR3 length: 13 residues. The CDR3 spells CATSEDRVHGYTF. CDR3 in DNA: TGTGCCACCAGTGAGGACAGGGTCCATGGCTACACCTTC.

The CDR3 region is CASSTSGQAPNEQFF. The CDR3, as DNA: TGTGCCAGCAGCACCTCGGGACAAGCACCCAATGAGCAGTTCTTC. The rearrangement uses TRBV6-4 and TRBJ2-1; D is possibly TRBD1 (6 bases). V lost 6 bases and J 6 bases, leaving 18 bases between the germline ends. CDR1 and CDR2 (germline): MRHNA, SNTAGT. This CDR3 has 15 amino acids.

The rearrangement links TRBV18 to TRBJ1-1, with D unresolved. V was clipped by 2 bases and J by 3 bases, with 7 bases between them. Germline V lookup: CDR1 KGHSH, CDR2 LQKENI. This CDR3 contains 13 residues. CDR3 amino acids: CASSPFLDTEAFF. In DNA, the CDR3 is TGTGCCAGCTCACCATTCCTTGACACTGAAGCTTTCTTT.

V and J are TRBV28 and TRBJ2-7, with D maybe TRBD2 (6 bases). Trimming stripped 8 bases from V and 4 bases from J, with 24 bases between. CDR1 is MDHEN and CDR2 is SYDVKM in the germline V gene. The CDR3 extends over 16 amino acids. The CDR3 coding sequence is TGTGCCAGCTCCTCCTTCTGGGGGGTAAGGTTATACGAGCAGTACTTC. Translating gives CASSSFWGVRLYEQYF. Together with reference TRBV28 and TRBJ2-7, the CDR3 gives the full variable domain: DVKVTQSSRYLVKRTGEKVFLECVQDMDHENMFWYRQDPGLGLRLIYFSYDVKMKEKGDIPEGYSVSREKKERFSLILESASTNQTSMYLCASSSFWGVRLYEQYFGPGTRLTVT.

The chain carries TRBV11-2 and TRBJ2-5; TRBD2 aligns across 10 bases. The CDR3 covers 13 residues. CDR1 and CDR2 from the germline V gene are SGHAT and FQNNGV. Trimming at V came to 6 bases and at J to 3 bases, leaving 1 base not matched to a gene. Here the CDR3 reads CASRLAGEETQYF. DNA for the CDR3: TGTGCCAGCAGGCTAGCGGGGGAAGAGACCCAGTACTTC. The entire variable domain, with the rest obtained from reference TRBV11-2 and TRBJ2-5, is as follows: EAGVAQSPRYKIIEKRQSVAFWCNPISGHATLYWYQQILGQGPKLLIQFQNNGVVDDSQLPKDRFSAERLKGVDSTLKIQPAKLEDSAVYLCASRLAGEETQYFGPGTRLLVL.